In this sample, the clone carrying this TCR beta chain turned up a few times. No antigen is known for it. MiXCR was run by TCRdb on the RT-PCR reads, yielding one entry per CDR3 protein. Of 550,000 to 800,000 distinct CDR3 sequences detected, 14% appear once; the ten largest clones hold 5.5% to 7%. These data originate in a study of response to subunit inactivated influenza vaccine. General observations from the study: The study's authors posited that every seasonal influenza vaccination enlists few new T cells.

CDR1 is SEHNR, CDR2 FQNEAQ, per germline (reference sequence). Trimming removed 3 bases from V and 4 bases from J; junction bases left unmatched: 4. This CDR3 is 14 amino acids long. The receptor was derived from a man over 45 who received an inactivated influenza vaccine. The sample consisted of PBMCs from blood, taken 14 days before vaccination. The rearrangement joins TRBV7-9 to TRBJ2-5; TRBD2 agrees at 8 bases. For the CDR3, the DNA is TGTGCCAGCAGCTTCGGGGGGGCAGGAGAGACCCAGTACTTC. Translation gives CASSFGGAGETQYF.